A selection of T cell receptor beta chains follows, all from one sample in a study of CD8+ T cells in alopecia areata. The assay was immunoSEQ multiplex PCR, and TCRdb's table has in-frame clones only and misses some. Of over 150,000 clones detected, approximately 60% appear once; the ten largest clones hold approximately 3.5%. The material was CD4+ T cells sorted from blood, obtained at week 4, from a patient treated with tofacitinib. All receptors come from a human donor with alopecia areata. Each CDR3 is given with its conserved first and last residue. Each record gives: D gene, J gene, V gene, clone size, CDR3 protein, CDR3 DNA. D genes are given only for firm matches. The listing skips clone size in some rows; elsewhere it reads once, few, many or a size class.

NA | TRBJ1-6 | TRBV5-4 | few | CASSSQGGNNSPLHF | TGTGCCAGCAGCTCGCAGGGTGGAAATAATTCACCCCTCCACTTT
NA | TRBJ2-5 | TRBV28 | NA | CASSRETQYF | TGTGCCAGCAGTAGAGAGACCCAGTACTTC
NA | TRBJ2-1 | TRBV7-6 | few | CASSLASGQGHNEQFF | TGTGCCAGCAGCTTAGCGTCGGGTCAGGGCCACAATGAGCAGTTCTTC
NA | TRBJ2-4 | TRBV29-1 | few | CSVAGTVKNIQYF | TGCAGCGTGGCCGGGACGGTCAAAAACATTCAGTACTTC
NA | TRBJ2-1 | TRBV5-1 | NA | CASSLALTGGLNEQFF | TGCGCCAGCAGCTTGGCCTTAACGGGGGGCCTGAATGAGCAGTTCTTC
TRBD2 | TRBJ2-3 | TRBV7-2 | NA | CASSLAGSGGAEDTQYF | TGTGCCAGCAGCTTAGCCGGTAGCGGGGGGGCGGAGGATACGCAGTATTTT
NA | TRBJ1-6 | TRBV5-1 | many | CASSLKGPPDSPLHF | TGCGCCAGCAGCCTGAAGGGGCCTCCTGACTCACCCCTCCACTTT
TRBD1 | TRBJ1-4 | TRBV4-1 | NA | CASSQGGQAFGEKLFF | TGCGCCAGCAGCCAAGGAGGACAGGCCTTTGGTGAAAAACTGTTTTTT
TRBD1 | TRBJ2-5 | TRBV4-3 | once | CASSQVQGGGETQYF | TGCGCCAGCAGCCAAGTACAGGGGGGAGGAGAGACCCAGTACTTC
NA | TRBJ1-5 | TRBV4-1 | NA | CASSQVTIPRDSNQPQHF | TGCGCCAGCAGCCAAGTCACCATCCCCCGGGACAGCAATCAGCCCCAGCATTTT
NA | TRBJ2-3 | TRBV5-1 | NA | CASSLDHRVQYF | TGCGCCAGCAGCTTGGACCACAGGGTTCAGTATTTT
TRBD1 | TRBJ2-7 | TRBV30 | NA | CAWSADRGAYEQYF | TGTGCCTGGAGTGCGGACAGGGGGGCCTACGAGCAGTACTTC
NA | TRBJ2-7 | TRBV28 | NA | CASTDAGGRDGEQYF | TGTGCCAGCACCGACGCCGGGGGTAGGGATGGGGAGCAGTACTTC
TRBD1 | TRBJ1-1 | TRBV2 | NA | CASKRTGVTEAFF | TGTGCCAGCAAAAGGACAGGGGTAACTGAAGCTTTCTTT
NA | TRBJ1-5 | TRBV7-3 | NA | CASSPRAQGLWPQHF | TGTGCCAGCAGTCCCAGGGCCCAGGGGTTGTGGCCCCAGCATTTT
NA | TRBJ2-5 | TRBV10-3 | NA | CAISEQRDGDPRETQYF | TGTGCCATCAGTGAGCAAAGAGATGGGGATCCAAGGGAGACCCAGTACTTC
NA | TRBJ1-3 | TRBV29-1 | once | CSVARDSGNTIYF | TGCAGCGTTGCCAGGGACTCTGGAAACACCATATATTTT
NA | TRBJ2-7 | TRBV9 | once | CASSVEWGEQYF | TGTGCCAGCAGCGTAGAATGGGGCGAGCAGTACTTC
NA | TRBJ2-5 | TRBV7-9 | NA | CASTLGRETQYF | TGTGCCAGCACTTTAGGGCGAGAGACCCAGTACTTC
NA | TRBJ1-6 | TRBV30 | NA | CAWRRESGYNSPLHF | TGTGCCTGGAGACGGGAAAGCGGGTATAATTCACCCCTCCACTTT